What follows are 23 T cell receptor beta chains derived from one specimen sequenced in a study of T cell responses to AZD1222 COVID-19 vaccine. The table came from immunoSEQ multiplex PCR; TCRdb's copy has only in-frame clones and leaves some out. The repertoire consists of about 82,000 clones, with roughly 84% occurring once and the leading ten covering roughly 18%. Specimen: peripheral blood, collected 28 days after the second AZD1222 dose. The receptors were sampled from an adult who received the AZD1222 COVID-19 vaccine.

This clone was recorded a few times. The chain couples TRBV4-3 to TRBJ2-3, with TRBD2 matching 10 bases. The length of the CDR3 is 15 residues. V trimming: 2 bases; J trimming: 8 bases; junction bases outside the gene matches: 7. Germline V gives CDR1 LGHNA, CDR2 YSLEER. The CDR3 DNA is TGCGCCAGCAGCCAACTATCTAGCGGGGGTACTACGCAGTATTTT. This codes for CASSQLSSGGTTQYF.

This clone was seen once. The chain is built from TRBV11-2 and TRBJ1-6, with D hard to call. V dropped 1 base and J dropped 10 bases, with 14 bases sitting between them. The germline V gene encodes CDR1 SGHAT and CDR2 FQNNGV. The CDR3 runs to 15 residues. This CDR3 reads CASSLVGRLSSPLHF. Here the CDR3 DNA reads TGTGCCAGCAGCTTAGTTGGCCGATTATCGTCACCCCTCCACTTT.

The gene calls are TRBV11-2 and TRBJ2-5; 8 bases are a match to TRBD2. Germline CDR1 and CDR2: SGHAT and FQNNGV. J lost 1 base, V lost 0 bases, and 1 base had no gene match. This CDR3 is built from 15 residues. The CDR3 spells CASSLDRGGQETQYF. In nucleotides, the CDR3 is TGTGCCAGCAGCTTAGATCGGGGGGGCCAAGAGACCCAGTACTTC.

The chain joins TRBV10-3 to TRBJ1-2; the D is unclear. Trimming cost V 7 bases and J 0 bases, with 12 bases left between them. CDR1 is ENHRY and CDR2 is SYGVKD in the germline V gene. The CDR3 consists of 14 residues. CDR3 coding DNA: TGTGCCATCACAACCGACGGGGCTAACTATGGCTACACCTTC. Its protein product is CAITTDGANYGYTF.

The rearrangement links TRBV6-6 to TRBJ1-5; D may be TRBD1 (6 bases). V was shortened by 5 bases and J by 3 bases, with 11 bases between the two germline ends. The CDR3 length is 14 residues. Germline CDR1 MNHNY, CDR2 SVGAGI (reference sequence). CDR3 nucleotides: TGTGCCAGCAGTCATACAGGGTTCAATCAGCCCCAGCATTTT. It yields the protein CASSHTGFNQPQHF.

The chain employs TRBV24-1 and TRBJ2-5; D uncertain. The germline V gene has CDR1 KGHDR and CDR2 SFDVKD. This CDR3 has 14 amino acids. Trimming pared 4 bases from V and 1 base from J, leaving 9 bases between. CDR3 in amino acids: CATSDSLGQETQYF. In DNA, the CDR3 is TGTGCCACCAGTGACTCGCTAGGCCAAGAGACCCAGTACTTC.

The V and J genes are TRBV2 and TRBJ2-7, with no clear D. Trimming took 6 bases from V and 7 from J, leaving 10 bases between them. The CDR3 is made up of 11 amino acids. Germline V gene sequence: CDR1 SNHLY, CDR2 FYNNEI. The DNA of the CDR3 is TGTGCCAGCAGGGCCGACGGAGAGCAGTACTTC. It specifies CASRADGEQYF.

The J gene is TRBJ1-6, the V gene TRBV5-5; 7 bases are shared with TRBD1. Looked up from germline, CDR1 is SGHKS and CDR2 is YYEKEE (reference sequence). The CDR3 has 17 residues. J lost 6 bases, V lost 0 bases, and 9 bases had no gene match. The CDR3 region has the DNA TGTGCCAGCAGCTTGGGGGAGGGGGCCCGTCTTAATTCACCCCTCCACTTT. It is translated as CASSLGEGARLNSPLHF.

V usage is TRBV19 and J usage is TRBJ2-6; D uncertain. CDR3 length: 15 amino acids. V dropped 3 bases and J dropped 0 bases, with 6 bases sitting between them. Germline values: CDR1 LNHDA, CDR2 SQIVND (reference sequence). Here the CDR3 reads CASSIGRSGANVLTF. CDR3 nucleotides: TGTGCCAGTAGTATTGGGCGCTCTGGGGCCAACGTCCTGACTTTC.

The chain combines TRBV4-1 with TRBJ2-7; 8 bases map to TRBD2. The CDR3 consists of 13 residues. J was trimmed by 6 bases and V by 3 bases; bases with no gene match: 4. Looked up from germline, CDR1 is MGHRA and CDR2 is YSYEKL. Written as DNA, the CDR3 is TGCGCCAGCAGCCAGGGAGGACTAGCCGAGCAGTACTTC. As protein: CASSQGGLAEQYF.

V and J are TRBV28 and TRBJ2-3; D unresolved. CDR1 is MDHEN and CDR2 is SYDVKM in the germline V gene. Trimming took off 6 bases at V and 3 bases at J, with 4 bases between the two ends. The CDR3 is 11 amino acids. The CDR3, as DNA: TGTGCCAGCAGGGCAACAGATACGCAGTATTTT. Its translation is CASRATDTQYF.

This clone occurred once. This chain links TRBV27 with TRBJ2-5; 13 bases agree with TRBD2. From germline, CDR1 is MNHEY and CDR2 SMNVEV (reference sequence). This CDR3 spans 16 amino acids. V trimming: 2 bases; J trimming: 4 bases; junction bases outside the gene matches: 4. The CDR3 loop is CASSLKLAGGAETQYF. The CDR3 region has the DNA TGTGCCAGCAGTTTAAAACTAGCGGGGGGGGCAGAGACCCAGTACTTC.

The chain recombines TRBV30 with TRBJ1-2, with no clear D. V was shortened by 2 bases and J by 2 bases, with 12 bases between the two germline ends. CDR1 and CDR2 from the germline V gene are GTSNPN and SVGIG (reference sequence). This CDR3 spans 14 amino acids. The CDR3: CAWSLLGRNYGYTF. In DNA, the CDR3 is TGTGCCTGGAGTCTTCTCGGAAGGAACTATGGCTACACCTTC.

The chain is built from TRBV27 and TRBJ2-1; TRBD2 might be the D (6 bases). V was shortened by 6 bases and J by 6 bases, with 24 bases between the two germline ends. Per the germline V gene, CDR1 is MNHEY and CDR2 is SMNVEV (reference sequence). There are 17 residues in the CDR3. CDR3 residues: CASSPGVSLVKTNEQFF. The CDR3, as DNA: TGTGCCAGCAGCCCGGGGGTCAGTCTGGTCAAAACCAATGAGCAGTTCTTC.

The chain has TRBV7-2 and TRBJ2-2; TRBD2 matches 12 bases. Trimming took 5 bases from V and 5 from J; bases not matched to a gene: 0. The CDR3 totals 14 residues. Germline V gene lookup returns CDR1 SGHTA and CDR2 FQGNSA. The CDR3 DNA reads as TGTGCCAGCAGCGGGACTAGCGGGACCGGGGAGCTGTTTTTT. This gives the protein CASSGTSGTGELFF.

The rearrangement joins TRBV2 to TRBJ2-1; D call uncertain. The germline V gene encodes CDR1 SNHLY and CDR2 FYNNEI. The ends were cut back, 6 bases at V and 4 bases at J, with 4 bases in the middle. The CDR3 is 11 amino acids. CDR3 amino acids: CASRRYNEQFF. The CDR3 DNA sequence: TGTGCCAGCAGACGATACAATGAGCAGTTCTTC.

This clone was seen once. The V gene is TRBV4-1, the J gene TRBJ2-3; D may be TRBD1 or TRBD2 (5 bases each). V lost 6 bases and J lost 3, with 13 bases in between. CDR1 is MGHRA, CDR2 YSYEKL, per germline. The CDR3 runs to 14 residues. CDR3 residues: CASRGVGQTDTQYF. The CDR3 DNA reads as TGCGCCAGCAGGGGGGTCGGGCAGACAGATACGCAGTATTTT.

This clone was recorded a few times. V usage is TRBV30 and J usage is TRBJ1-5; D unclear. Per germline, CDR1 GTSNPN and CDR2 SVGIG (reference sequence). The V end lost 1 base, the J end lost 5 bases, and 9 bases lay between the germline ends. This CDR3 spans 13 amino acids. CDR3 sequence (DNA): TGTGCCTGGAGTGGGGCCTGGGATCAGCCCCAGCATTTT. Protein product: CAWSGAWDQPQHF. Full variable domain (missing parts from reference TRBV30 and TRBJ1-5): SQTIHQWPATLVQPVGSPLSLECTVEGTSNPNLYWYRQAAGRGLQLLFYSVGIGQISSEVPQNLSASRPQDRQFILSSKKLLLSDSGFYLCAWSGAWDQPQHFGDGTRLSIL.

The V gene is TRBV18, the J gene TRBJ1-3; no clear D. CDR1 is KGHSH and CDR2 is LQKENI in the germline V gene. The CDR3 has 14 residues. V was trimmed by 1 base and J by 6 bases, leaving 10 bases between them. CDR3 DNA: TGTGCCAGCTCACCACTGATGGAGGCAAACACCATATATTTT. As protein: CASSPLMEANTIYF. The whole variable domain, remainder taken from reference TRBV18 and TRBJ1-3, is NAGVMQNPRHLVRRRGQEARLRCSPMKGHSHVYWYRQLPEEGLKFMVYLQKENIIDESGMPKERFSAEFPKEGPSILRIQQVVRGDSAAYFCASSPLMEANTIYFGEGSWLTVV.

V usage is TRBV28 and J usage is TRBJ1-2; 7 bases map to TRBD1. The CDR3 has 12 amino acids. V lost 5 bases, J lost 8 bases, and 5 bases stayed unmatched. Germline V gene lookup returns CDR1 MDHEN and CDR2 SYDVKM. The CDR3 spells CASSIDRDGYTF. CDR3 in DNA: TGTGCCAGCAGTATCGACAGGGACGGCTACACCTTC.

Points on this clone: The junction does not match germline at one end; this may be a read error. The chain employs TRBV7-2 and TRBJ2-7; D remains unclear. The CDR3 is 14 residues long. Germline V gives CDR1 SGHTA, CDR2 FQGNSA. CDR3 DNA: TGTGCCAGCAGTTCGGACGTACTATCCTCCGAGCAGTACTTC. Its translation: CASSSDVLSSEQYF.

V gene TRBV28 combines with J gene TRBJ2-3; D remains unclear. The CDR3 contains 13 residues. The ends were cut back, 6 bases at V and 0 bases at J, with 7 bases in the middle. Looked up from germline, CDR1 is MDHEN and CDR2 is SYDVKM. DNA for the CDR3: TGTGCCAGCAGGGAGTCTAGCACAGATACGCAGTATTTT. Its protein product is CASRESSTDTQYF.

The chain is built from TRBV15 and TRBJ2-5, with 9 bases lining up with TRBD1. Germline V gene lookup returns CDR1 LNHNV and CDR2 YYDKDF (reference sequence). The ends lost 1 base at V and 0 bases at J; junction bases unmatched: 0. This CDR3 is 15 amino acids long. The CDR3 nucleotides are TGTGCCACCAGCAGAGGGACAGGGGACCAAGAGACCCAGTACTTC. Its translation is CATSRGTGDQETQYF. Based on the CDR3 plus reference TRBV15 and TRBJ2-5, the full variable domain is DAMVIQNPRYQVTQFGKPVTLSCSQTLNHNVMYWYQQKSSQAPKLLFHYYDKDFNNEADTPDNFQSRRPNTSFCFLDIRSPGLGDTAMYLCATSRGTGDQETQYFGPGTRLLVL.